This T cell receptor (beta chain) was identified in a study of graft-versus-host responses after intestinal transplantation. The data were produced by immunoSEQ multiplex PCR, yet TCRdb's version contains in-frame clones alone and is incomplete. The sample has 15,000 to 20,000 clones, more than 80% seen once. The CDR3 loop spans 13 amino acids. Trimming cost V 1 base and J 6 bases, with 7 bases left between them. The V gene's germline CDR1 is SGDLS and CDR2 YYNGEE. Grafts had their tissue processed, releasing intraepithelial and lamina propria lymphocytes. The chain uses TRBV9 and TRBJ2-2, with D hard to call. The TCR comes from a human patient who received an intestinal transplant, so some T cells may come from the graft donor. The sequenced sample was ileum tissue, obtained about 14 weeks after intestinal transplant. The CDR3 DNA follows: TGTGCCAGCAGCGTATCAGGCCCCGGGGAGCTGTTTTTT. It encodes CASSVSGPGELFF.